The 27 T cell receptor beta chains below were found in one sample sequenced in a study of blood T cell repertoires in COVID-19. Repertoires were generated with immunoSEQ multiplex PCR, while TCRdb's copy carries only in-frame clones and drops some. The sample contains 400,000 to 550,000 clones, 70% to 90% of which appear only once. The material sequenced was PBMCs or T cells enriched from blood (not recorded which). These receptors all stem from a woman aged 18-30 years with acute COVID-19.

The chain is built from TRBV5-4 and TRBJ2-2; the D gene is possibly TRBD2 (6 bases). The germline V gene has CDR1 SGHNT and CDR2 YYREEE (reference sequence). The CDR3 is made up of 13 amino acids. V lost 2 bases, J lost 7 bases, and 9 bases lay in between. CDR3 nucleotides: TGTGCCAGCAGCTTCGCCGGGGGCGGGGAGCTGTTTTTT. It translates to CASSFAGGGELFF. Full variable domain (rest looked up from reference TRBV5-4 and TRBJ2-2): ETGVTQSPTHLIKTRGQQVTLRCSSQSGHNTVSWYQQALGQGPQFIFQYYREEENGRGNFPPRFSGLQFPNYSSELNVNALELDDSALYLCASSFAGGGELFFGEGSRLTVL.

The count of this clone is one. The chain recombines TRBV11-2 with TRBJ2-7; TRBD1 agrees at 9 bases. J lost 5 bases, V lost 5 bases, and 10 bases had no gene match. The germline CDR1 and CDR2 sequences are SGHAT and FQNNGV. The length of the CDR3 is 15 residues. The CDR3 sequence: CASSPNQDRGDEQYF. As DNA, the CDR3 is TGTGCCAGCAGCCCAAACCAGGACAGGGGAGACGAGCAGTACTTC.

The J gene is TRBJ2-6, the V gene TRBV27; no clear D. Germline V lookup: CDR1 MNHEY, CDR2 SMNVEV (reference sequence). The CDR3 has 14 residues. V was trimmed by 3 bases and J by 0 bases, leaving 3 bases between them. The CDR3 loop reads CASSFLSGANVLTF. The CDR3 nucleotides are TGTGCCAGCAGTTTCCTCTCTGGGGCCAACGTCCTGACTTTC.

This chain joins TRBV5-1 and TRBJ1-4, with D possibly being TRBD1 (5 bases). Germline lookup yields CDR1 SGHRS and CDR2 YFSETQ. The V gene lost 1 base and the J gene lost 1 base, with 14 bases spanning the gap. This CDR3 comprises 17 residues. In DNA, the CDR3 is TGCGCCAGCAGCTTGAATCACCCCCAGGGAACTAATGAAAAACTGTTTTTT. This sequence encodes CASSLNHPQGTNEKLFF.

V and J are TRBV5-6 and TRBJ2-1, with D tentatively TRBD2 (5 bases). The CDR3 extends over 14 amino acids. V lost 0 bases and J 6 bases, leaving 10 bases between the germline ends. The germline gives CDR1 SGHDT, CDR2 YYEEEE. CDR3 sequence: CASSLELVFNEQFF. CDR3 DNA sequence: TGTGCCAGCAGCTTGGAACTAGTTTTCAATGAGCAGTTCTTC. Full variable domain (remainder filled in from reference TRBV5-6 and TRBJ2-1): DAGVTQSPTHLIKTRGQQVTLRCSPKSGHDTVSWYQQALGQGPQFIFQYYEEEERQRGNFPDRFSGHQFPNYSSELNVNALLLGDSALYLCASSLELVFNEQFFGPGTRLTVL.

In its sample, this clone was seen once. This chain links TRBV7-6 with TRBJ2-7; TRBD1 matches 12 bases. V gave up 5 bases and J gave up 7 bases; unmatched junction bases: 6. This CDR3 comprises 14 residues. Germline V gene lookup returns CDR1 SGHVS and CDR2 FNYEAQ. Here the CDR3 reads CASSPGQGAGEQYF. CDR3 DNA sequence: TGTGCCAGCAGCCCGGGACAGGGGGCGGGGGAGCAGTACTTC.

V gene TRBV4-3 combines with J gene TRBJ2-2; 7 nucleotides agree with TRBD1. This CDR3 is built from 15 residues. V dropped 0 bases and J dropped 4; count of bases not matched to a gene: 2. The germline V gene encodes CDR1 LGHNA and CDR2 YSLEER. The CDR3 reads CASSQDTGATGELFF. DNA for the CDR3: TGCGCCAGCAGCCAAGATACAGGGGCCACCGGGGAGCTGTTTTTT.

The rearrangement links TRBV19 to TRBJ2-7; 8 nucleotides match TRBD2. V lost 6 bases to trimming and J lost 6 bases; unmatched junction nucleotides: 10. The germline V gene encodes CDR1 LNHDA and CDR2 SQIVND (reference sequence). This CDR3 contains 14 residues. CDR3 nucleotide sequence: TGTGCCAGTAGCCTAAGTCGGGGGGGCGGCGAGCAGTACTTC. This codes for CASSLSRGGGEQYF.

The CDR3 is CASSGVGGQFNYGYTF. DNA of the CDR3: TGTGCCAGCAGCGGGGTCGGGGGACAGTTCAATTATGGCTACACCTTC. The J gene is TRBJ1-2, the V gene TRBV9, with 7 nucleotides matching TRBD1. The germline CDR1 and CDR2 sequences are SGDLS and YYNGEE. J was trimmed by 5 bases and V by 3 bases; bases with no gene match: 13. CDR3 length equals 16 residues.

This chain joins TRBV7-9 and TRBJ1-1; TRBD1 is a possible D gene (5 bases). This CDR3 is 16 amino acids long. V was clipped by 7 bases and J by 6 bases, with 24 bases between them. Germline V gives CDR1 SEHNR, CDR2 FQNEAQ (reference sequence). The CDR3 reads CASTTAGRGPGAEAFF. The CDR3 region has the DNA TGTGCCAGCACCACGGCAGGGAGAGGGCCGGGGGCTGAAGCTTTCTTT.

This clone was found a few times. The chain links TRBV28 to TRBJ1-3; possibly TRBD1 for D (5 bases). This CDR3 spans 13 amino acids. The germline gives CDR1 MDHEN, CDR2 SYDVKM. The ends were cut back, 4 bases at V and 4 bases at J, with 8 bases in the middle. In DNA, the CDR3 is TGTGCCAGCAGTTCAGGGAGGGGAAACACCATATATTTT. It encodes CASSSGRGNTIYF.

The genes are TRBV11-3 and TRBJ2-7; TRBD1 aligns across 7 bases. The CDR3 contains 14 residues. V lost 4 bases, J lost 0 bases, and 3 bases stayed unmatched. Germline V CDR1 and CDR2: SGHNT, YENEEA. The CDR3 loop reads CASSYGDSSYEQYF. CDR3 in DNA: TGTGCCAGCAGCTATGGGGACAGCTCCTACGAGCAGTACTTC.

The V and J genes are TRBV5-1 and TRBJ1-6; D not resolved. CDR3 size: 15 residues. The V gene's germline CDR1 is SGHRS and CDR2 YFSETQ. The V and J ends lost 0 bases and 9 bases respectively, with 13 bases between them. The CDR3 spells CASSLEEGSGSPLHF. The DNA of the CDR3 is TGCGCCAGCAGCTTGGAGGAGGGATCCGGTTCACCCCTCCACTTT.

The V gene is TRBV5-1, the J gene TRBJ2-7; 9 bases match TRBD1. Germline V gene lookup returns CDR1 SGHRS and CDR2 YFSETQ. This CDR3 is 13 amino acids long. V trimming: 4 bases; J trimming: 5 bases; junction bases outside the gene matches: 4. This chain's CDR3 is CASSPQGAHEQYF. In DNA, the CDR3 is TGCGCCAGCAGCCCACAGGGGGCCCACGAGCAGTACTTC. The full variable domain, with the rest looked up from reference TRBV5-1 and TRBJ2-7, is KAGVTQTPRYLIKTRGQQVTLSCSPISGHRSVSWYQQTPGQGLQFLFEYFSETQRNKGNFPGRFSGRQFSNSRSEMNVSTLELGDSALYLCASSPQGAHEQYFGPGTRLTVT.

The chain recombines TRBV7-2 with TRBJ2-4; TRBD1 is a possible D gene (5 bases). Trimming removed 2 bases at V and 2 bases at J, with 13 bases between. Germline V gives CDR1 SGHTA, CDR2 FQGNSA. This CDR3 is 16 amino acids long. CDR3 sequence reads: CASSLQGLKTKNIQYF. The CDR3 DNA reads TGTGCCAGCAGCTTACAGGGCCTGAAAACCAAAAACATTCAGTACTTC.

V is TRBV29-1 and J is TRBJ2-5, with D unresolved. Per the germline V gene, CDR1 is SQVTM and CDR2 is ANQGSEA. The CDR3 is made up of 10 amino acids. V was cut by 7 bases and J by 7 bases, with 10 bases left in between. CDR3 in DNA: TGCAGCGCCTTAAGTAGGACCCAGTACTTC. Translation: CSALSRTQYF. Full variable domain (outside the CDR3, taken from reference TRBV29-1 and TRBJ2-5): SAVISQKPSRDICQRGTSLTIQCQVDSQVTMMFWYRQQPGQSLTLIATANQGSEATYESGFVIDKFPISRPNLTFSTLTVSNMSPEDSSIYLCSALSRTQYFGPGTRLLVL.

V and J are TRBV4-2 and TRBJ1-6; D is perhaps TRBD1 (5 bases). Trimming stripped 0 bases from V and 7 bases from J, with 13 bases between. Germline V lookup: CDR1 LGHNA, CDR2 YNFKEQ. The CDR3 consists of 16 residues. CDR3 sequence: CASSQEVGGGNSPLHF. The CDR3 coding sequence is TGTGCCAGCAGCCAAGAAGTGGGGGGAGGAAATTCACCCCTCCACTTT.

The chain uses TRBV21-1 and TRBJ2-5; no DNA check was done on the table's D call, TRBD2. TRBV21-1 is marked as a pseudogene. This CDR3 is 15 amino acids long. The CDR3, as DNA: TGTGCCAGCAAATCCGGGACTAGCGGACAAGAGACCCAGTACTTC. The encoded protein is CASKSGTSGQETQYF.

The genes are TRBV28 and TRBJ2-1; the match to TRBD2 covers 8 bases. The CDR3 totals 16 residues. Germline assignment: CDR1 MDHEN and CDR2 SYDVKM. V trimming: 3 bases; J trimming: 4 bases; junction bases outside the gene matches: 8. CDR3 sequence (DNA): TGTGCCAGCAGTTTCTTAGCGGGAACCAATTACAATGAGCAGTTCTTC. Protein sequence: CASSFLAGTNYNEQFF.

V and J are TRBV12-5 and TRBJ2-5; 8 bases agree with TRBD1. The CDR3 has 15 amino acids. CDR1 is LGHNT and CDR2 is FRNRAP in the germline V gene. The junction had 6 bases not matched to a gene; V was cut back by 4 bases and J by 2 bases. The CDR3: CASGSGQGTQETQYF. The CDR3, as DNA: TGTGCTAGTGGTTCTGGACAGGGCACACAAGAGACCCAGTACTTC. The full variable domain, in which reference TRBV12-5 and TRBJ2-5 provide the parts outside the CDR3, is DARVTQTPRHKVTEMGQEVTMRCQPILGHNTVFWYRQTMMQGLELLAYFRNRAPLDDSGMPKDRFSAEMPDATLATLKIQPSEPRDSAVYFCASGSGQGTQETQYFGPGTRLLVL.

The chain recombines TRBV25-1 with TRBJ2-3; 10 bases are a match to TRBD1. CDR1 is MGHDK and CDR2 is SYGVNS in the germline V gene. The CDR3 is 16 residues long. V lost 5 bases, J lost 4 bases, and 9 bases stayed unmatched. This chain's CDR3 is CASSSRDRGGPDTQYF. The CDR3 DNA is TGTGCCAGCAGTTCCCGGGACAGGGGTGGTCCAGATACGCAGTATTTT.

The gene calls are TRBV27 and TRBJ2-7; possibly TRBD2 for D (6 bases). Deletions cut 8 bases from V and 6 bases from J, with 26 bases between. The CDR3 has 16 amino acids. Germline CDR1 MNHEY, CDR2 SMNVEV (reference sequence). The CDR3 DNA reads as TGTGCCAGCGCCGGCTGGGGGGAGGAAGAGGGTCTCGAGCAGTACTTC. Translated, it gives CASAGWGEEEGLEQYF.

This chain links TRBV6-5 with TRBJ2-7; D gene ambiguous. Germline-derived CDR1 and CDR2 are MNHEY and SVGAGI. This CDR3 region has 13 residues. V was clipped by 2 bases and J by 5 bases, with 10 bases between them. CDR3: CASSYGEQDEQYF. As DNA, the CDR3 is TGTGCCAGCAGTTACGGTGAACAAGACGAGCAGTACTTC.

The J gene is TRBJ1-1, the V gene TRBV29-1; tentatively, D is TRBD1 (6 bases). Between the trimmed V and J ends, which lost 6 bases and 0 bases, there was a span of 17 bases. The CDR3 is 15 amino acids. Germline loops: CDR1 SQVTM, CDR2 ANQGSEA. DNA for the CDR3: TGCAGCGTGCTAATTCGGGGGGCATTGAACACTGAAGCTTTCTTT. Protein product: CSVLIRGALNTEAFF.

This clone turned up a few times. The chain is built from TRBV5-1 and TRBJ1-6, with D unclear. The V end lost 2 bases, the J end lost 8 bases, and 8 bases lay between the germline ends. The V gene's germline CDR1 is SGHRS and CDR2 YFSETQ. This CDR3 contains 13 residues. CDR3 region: CASSFGADSPLHF. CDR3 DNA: TGCGCCAGCAGCTTTGGCGCGGATTCACCCCTCCACTTT.

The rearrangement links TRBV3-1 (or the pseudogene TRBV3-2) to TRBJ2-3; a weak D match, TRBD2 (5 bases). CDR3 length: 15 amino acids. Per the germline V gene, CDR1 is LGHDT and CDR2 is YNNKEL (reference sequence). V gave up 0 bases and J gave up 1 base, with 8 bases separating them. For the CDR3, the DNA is TGTGCCAGCAGCCAAGATCTGGGAGGCACAGATACGCAGTATTTT. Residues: CASSQDLGGTDTQYF.

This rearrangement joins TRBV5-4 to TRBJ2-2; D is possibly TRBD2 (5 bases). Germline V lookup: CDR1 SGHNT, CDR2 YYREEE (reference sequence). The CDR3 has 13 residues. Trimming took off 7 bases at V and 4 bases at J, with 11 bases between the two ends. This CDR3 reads CASEVGATGELFF. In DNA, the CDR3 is TGTGCCAGCGAGGTGGGAGCCACCGGGGAGCTGTTTTTT. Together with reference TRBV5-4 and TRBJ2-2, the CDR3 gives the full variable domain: ETGVTQSPTHLIKTRGQQVTLRCSSQSGHNTVSWYQQALGQGPQFIFQYYREEENGRGNFPPRFSGLQFPNYSSELNVNALELDDSALYLCASEVGATGELFFGEGSRLTVL.